This T cell receptor (beta chain) came from a study of identical twins. Study-level findings and limits: Out-of-frame alpha sequences common to twins exhibited a surplus of low generation probability.

In its sample, this clonotype was seen a few times. The antigen is undetermined. One entry per CDR3 protein, called by TCRdb with MiXCR from the 5' RACE reads. The table lists roughly 1,500,000 distinct CDR3 sequences, more than 30% of them singletons, with over 0.25% in the top ten. The sequencing sample was made of cord blood. The clonotype was recovered from a newborn girl in good health.

Here the CDR3 DNA reads TGCAGTGCTCCCAACCAAAACAATCAGCCCCAGCATTTT. Translating gives CSAPNQNNQPQHF. This chain uses TRBV20-1 with TRBJ1-5; no reliable D call. The V end lost 5 bases, the J end lost 3 bases, and 11 bases lay between the germline ends. Germline V gene data show CDR1 as DFQATT and CDR2 as SNEGSKA (reference sequence). This CDR3 has 13 amino acids.